A single sample gave rise to the 12 T cell receptor beta chains below, sequenced in a study of blood T cells in healthy people across ages. PCR was performed a second time for roughly 6 to 12 cycles using a sample-barcoded 5' primer and a J-beta primer mix. Each CDR3 protein is one row after TCRdb ran MiXCR on the 5' RACE reads. Counted here are some 290,000 distinct CDR3 sequences, about 25% occurring once; the ten biggest clones make up over 25%. The sample was blood. Receptors were obtained from a woman in her seventies in good health.

This chain uses TRBV24-1 with TRBJ2-2; D is unclear. With 2 bases removed from V and 4 bases from J, the gap between germline ends came to 10 bases. The CDR3 spans 15 residues. The germline V gene has CDR1 KGHDR and CDR2 SFDVKD. The CDR3 DNA follows: TGTGCCACCAGTGATTCGGCCCAACTCACCGGGGAGCTGTTTTTT. This codes for CATSDSAQLTGELFF.

The chain uses TRBV7-2 and TRBJ1-1; TRBD1 might be the D (6 bases). V was shortened by 2 bases and J by 8 bases, with 12 bases between the two germline ends. CDR1 is SGHTA, CDR2 FQGNSA, per germline. The CDR3 contains 13 residues. Written as DNA, the CDR3 is TGTGCCAGCAGCTTAAAACAGGGAGTGGAAGCTTTCTTT. Amino acid sequence: CASSLKQGVEAFF.

In its sample, this clonotype was seen a few times. The chain joins TRBV10-3 to TRBJ2-7, with D perhaps matching TRBD1 or TRBD2 (5 bases each). This CDR3 spans 17 amino acids. CDR1 is ENHRY and CDR2 is SYGVKD in the germline V gene. V lost 0 bases to trimming and J lost 1 base, with 16 bases between them. This CDR3 reads CAISESRPGRASYEQYF. The CDR3 DNA sequence: TGTGCCATCAGTGAGTCTCGGCCAGGGCGGGCGTCCTACGAGCAGTACTTC.

V and J are TRBV6-1 and TRBJ2-1; no definite D call. The J call could be wrong; TRBJ2-7 is a better fit for the DNA end. CDR1 MNHNS and CDR2 SASEGT come from the germline V gene. The CDR3 contains 14 residues. In DNA form, the CDR3 reads TGTGCCAGCAGTGAATCCGTCCAGCCCAATGAGCAGTACTTC. Its translation: CASSESVQPNEQYF.

This clonotype occurred a few times. This sequence joins TRBV7-2 and TRBJ2-3, with 11 bases identical to TRBD2. Trimming took 5 bases from V and 5 from J; bases not matched to a gene: 6. Germline V gives CDR1 SGHTA, CDR2 FQGNSA. This CDR3 is built from 15 residues. The CDR3 sequence: CASSLTSGEVDTQYF. CDR3 sequence (DNA): TGTGCCAGCAGCCTGACTAGCGGGGAGGTAGATACGCAGTATTTT.

The chain couples TRBV6-1 to TRBJ2-5; D gene unclear. Trimming took 1 base from V and 7 from J, leaving 10 bases between them. The CDR3 length is 13 residues. Germline V gives CDR1 MNHNS, CDR2 SASEGT. CDR3: CASSEVLFGTQYF. The CDR3 coding sequence is TGTGCCAGCAGTGAAGTTTTATTCGGGACCCAGTACTTC.

This clonotype was detected many times. The chain employs TRBV7-9 and TRBJ2-2; D is possibly TRBD2 (5 bases). Trimming cost V 5 bases and J 3 bases, with 22 bases left between them. The CDR3 extends over 18 amino acids. From germline, CDR1 is SEHNR and CDR2 FQNEAQ (reference sequence). The CDR3 nucleotides read TGTGCCAGCAGCAAATTAGATAGCGTCCAACTTGACACCGGGGAGCTGTTTTTT. As protein: CASSKLDSVQLDTGELFF. Combining the CDR3 with reference TRBV7-9 and TRBJ2-2 gives the whole variable domain DTGVSQNPRHKITKRGQNVTFRCDPISEHNRLYWYRQTLGQGPEFLTYFQNEAQLEKSRLLSDRFSAERPKGSFSTLEIQRTEQGDSAMYLCASSKLDSVQLDTGELFFGEGSRLTVL.

This clonotype was seen more than once but under ten times. The gene calls are TRBV6-2 or TRBV6-3 and TRBJ2-1; the match to TRBD2 covers 9 bases. The germline V gene encodes CDR1 MNHEY and CDR2 SVGEGT. Germline trimming cut 5 bases from V and 8 bases from J; bases unmatched to any gene: 4. This CDR3 comprises 13 residues. As DNA, the CDR3 is TGTGCCAGCAGTCTAGCGGGATTAGATGAGCAGTTCTTC. This sequence encodes CASSLAGLDEQFF.

This chain joins TRBV6-4 and TRBJ1-2, with a possible D match to TRBD1 (5 bases). The CDR3 extends over 15 amino acids. Trimming took 2 bases from V and 6 from J, leaving 16 bases between them. Germline values: CDR1 MRHNA, CDR2 SNTAGT. The CDR3: CASSDGTGMRNGYTF. In DNA form, the CDR3 reads TGTGCCAGCAGTGACGGGACGGGGATGAGGAATGGCTACACCTTC.

This clonotype was observed a handful of times. The rearrangement uses TRBV14 and TRBJ2-5; 7 nucleotides agree with TRBD2. Germline CDR1 SGHDN, CDR2 FVKESK. This CDR3 has 13 amino acids. With V trimmed by 5 bases and J by 2 bases, 2 bases remained unmatched. CDR3 region: CASSAGLQETQYF. The CDR3 DNA reads as TGTGCCAGCAGCGCGGGACTACAAGAGACCCAGTACTTC.

V is TRBV4-2 and J is TRBJ2-1, with D uncertain. Trimming pared 5 bases from V and 5 bases from J, leaving 13 bases between. Germline V gene lookup returns CDR1 LGHNA and CDR2 YNFKEQ. The CDR3 has 14 residues. CDR3 bases: TGTGCCAGCAGCTCCCTCGACACAAACAATGAGCAGTTCTTC. The encoded protein is CASSSLDTNNEQFF.

The chain links TRBV10-3 to TRBJ1-6, with D perhaps TRBD1 (6 bases). CDR1 ENHRY and CDR2 SYGVKD come from the germline V gene. The V end was cut by 5 bases, the J end by 5 bases, with 10 bases between. The CDR3 length is 14 residues. The DNA for the CDR3 is TGTGCCATCAGTAGGGGGTCTGATAATTCACCCCTCCACTTT. Protein sequence: CAISRGSDNSPLHF.